This is a list of T cell receptor beta chains from one sample in a study of blood T cell repertoires in COVID-19. Assay used: immunoSEQ multiplex PCR; TCRdb lists only in-frame clones, some missing. The table records 200,000 or so clones, approximately 84% of them present only once. The sample comprised PBMCs or T cells enriched from blood (not recorded which). All receptors derive from a man aged 60 to 69 who had recovered from COVID-19. CDR3s include the opening cysteine and the closing phenylalanine or tryptophan. A D gene is named only where the DNA matches it firmly. The size entry is marked missing in some rows and otherwise reads once, few, many or a size class.

v_gene	abundance	j_gene	len	d_gene	CDR3aa	CDR3nt
TRBV24-1	-	TRBJ1-6	12	-	CATRDRNSPLHF	TGTGCCACTAGAGACAGGAATTCACCCCTCCACTTT
TRBV29-1	-	TRBJ1-2	13	TRBD1	CSGGTGGNYGYTF	TGCAGCGGAGGGACAGGGGGTAACTATGGCTACACCTTC
TRBV18	-	TRBJ1-2	14	-	CASSPDTTNYGYTF	TGTGCCAGCTCACCAGACACCACTAACTATGGCTACACCTTC
TRBV12-3/TRBV12-4	-	TRBJ1-2	13	-	CASNSGTPYGYTF	TGTGCCAGCAACTCCGGGACACCTTATGGCTACACCTTC
TRBV7-9	-	TRBJ2-5	17	TRBD2	CASSLGFSSGDQETQYF	TGTGCCAGCAGCTTAGGGTTTTCTAGCGGGGACCAAGAGACCCAGTACTTC
TRBV5-5	-	TRBJ1-2	15	-	CASSLQSQAFFGYTF	TGTGCCAGCAGCTTGCAGAGCCAGGCTTTTTTCGGCTACACCTTC
TRBV7-2	-	TRBJ2-4	16	TRBD2	CASSLPGGGAKNIQYF	TGTGCCAGCAGCCTCCCCGGGGGGGGAGCCAAAAACATTCAGTACTTC
TRBV24-1	-	TRBJ2-3	11	-	CATSEQDTQYF	TGTGCCACCAGTGAACAAGATACGCAGTATTTT
TRBV15	-	TRBJ2-5	13	TRBD1	CATSRDRGETQYF	TGTGCCACCAGCAGAGACAGGGGGGAGACCCAGTACTTC
TRBV19	-	TRBJ1-6	16	TRBD1	CASSIDRGQGRSPLHF	TGTGCCAGTAGTATAGATCGAGGACAGGGTCGGTCACCCCTCCACTTT
TRBV2	once	TRBJ1-5	16	TRBD1	CASSASDRVENQPQHF	TGTGCCAGCAGCGCCTCCGACAGGGTGGAAAATCAGCCCCAGCATTTT
TRBV11-2	once	TRBJ1-2	13	-	CASSLNRANGYTF	TGTGCCAGCAGCTTAAACAGGGCGAATGGCTACACCTTC
TRBV5-1	-	TRBJ1-2	15	-	CASSLAQALHYGYTF	TGCGCCAGCAGCTTGGCCCAAGCCTTACACTATGGCTACACCTTC
TRBV27	-	TRBJ2-3	16	-	CASSPHRARSTDTQYF	TGTGCCAGCAGTCCTCACAGGGCGAGAAGCACAGATACGCAGTATTTT
TRBV7-9	-	TRBJ1-4	16	TRBD1	CASSLDPGQGNEKLFF	TGTGCCAGCAGCTTAGACCCGGGACAGGGTAATGAAAAACTGTTTTTT
TRBV5-4	-	TRBJ1-1	15	-	CASSPAENMNTEAFF	TGTGCCAGCAGCCCGGCGGAGAACATGAACACTGAAGCTTTCTTT
TRBV6-2/TRBV6-3	-	TRBJ1-1	13	-	CASSYGGYTEAFF	TGTGCCAGCAGTTACGGGGGGTACACTGAAGCTTTCTTT
TRBV7-8	-	TRBJ1-5	16	TRBD1	CASSPDRVYSNQPQHF	TGTGCCAGCAGCCCCGACAGGGTTTATAGCAATCAGCCCCAGCATTTT